The clone carrying this T cell receptor (beta chain) was seen only a few times. The entry originates in a study of technical replicates of blood from several donors. Sequenced by immunoSEQ multiplex PCR; TCRdb stores in-frame clones only, minus some. The table records some 74,000 clones, about 95% of them present only once. Germline V lookup: CDR1 LNHDA, CDR2 SQIVND (reference sequence). V was cut by 10 bases and J by 8 bases, with 9 bases left in between. The CDR3 sequence is 10 residues long. V usage is TRBV19 and J usage is TRBJ2-1; D unclear. The sample taken for sequencing was T cells isolated from PBMCs. The TCR sequence derives from a human donor in good health. The DNA for the CDR3 is TGTGCCAAGATGGCCGATGAGCAGTTCTTC. Protein product: CAKMADEQFF.